Below, 3 T cell receptor beta chains from the same sample are listed, as sequenced in a study of cytomegalovirus exposure and HLA in healthy donors. Repertoires were generated with immunoSEQ multiplex PCR, while TCRdb's copy carries only in-frame clones and drops some. Of roughly 260,000 clones in the sample, about 87% were seen once. Specimen: PBMCs. The receptors originated from a man between 18 and 29 years old in good health and CMV-seronegative.

The V and J genes are TRBV29-1 and TRBJ2-3; 11 bases align to TRBD2. Germline loops: CDR1 SQVTM, CDR2 ANQGSEA. Trimming took 4 bases from V and 8 from J; bases not matched to a gene: 8. The length of the CDR3 is 14 residues. CDR3 region: CSVAVTSGEGTQYF. DNA for the CDR3: TGCAGCGTTGCAGTGACTAGCGGGGAAGGTACGCAGTATTTT.

This clone was counted between two and nine times. The rearrangement links TRBV19 to TRBJ1-6; 9 bases are shared with TRBD1. Looked up from germline, CDR1 is LNHDA and CDR2 is SQIVND (reference sequence). Trimming removed 6 bases from V and 13 bases from J; junction bases left unmatched: 10. This CDR3 region has 14 residues. Here the CDR3 DNA reads TGTGCCAGTAGCATCGACAGGGGGAAGGGGCCCCTCCACTTT. This codes for CASSIDRGKGPLHF.

V usage is TRBV25-1 and J usage is TRBJ2-3; D is possibly TRBD2 (5 bases). The V gene's germline CDR1 is MGHDK and CDR2 SYGVNS. The CDR3 spans 14 residues. V shed 6 bases and J shed 4 bases, with 14 bases lying between them. CDR3 DNA: TGTGCCAGCAGCCTTACTAGTAGTTCAGATACGCAGTATTTT. This encodes CASSLTSSSDTQYF.